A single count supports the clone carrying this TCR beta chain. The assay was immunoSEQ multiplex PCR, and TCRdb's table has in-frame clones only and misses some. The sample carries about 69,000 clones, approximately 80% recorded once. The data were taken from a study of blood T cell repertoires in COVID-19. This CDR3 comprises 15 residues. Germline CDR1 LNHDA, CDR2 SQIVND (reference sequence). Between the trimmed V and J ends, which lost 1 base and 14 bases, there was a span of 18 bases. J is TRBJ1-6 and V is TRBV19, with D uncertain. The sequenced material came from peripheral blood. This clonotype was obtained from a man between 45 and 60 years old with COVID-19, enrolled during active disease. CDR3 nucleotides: TGTGCCAGTAGTATAGTGTTTGGTGGTTCGGAGGCCCTCCACTTT. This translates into CASSIVFGGSEALHF.